Below, 26 T cell receptor beta chains from the same sample are listed, as sequenced in a study of early T cells in non-severe SARS-CoV-2 infection. A single record per CDR3 protein comes from TCRdb applying MiXCR to the 5' RACE reads. The data contain around 47,000 distinct CDR3 sequences, 9.5% to 11% of them singletons. Source material: whole blood. The receptors were sampled from an adult who was a healthcare worker with PCR-confirmed SARS-CoV-2 infection or an uninfected control (not recorded which).

This clonotype was seen more than once but under ten times. The CDR3 region is CASSSHGSNQPQHF. The CDR3 DNA reads TGTGCCAGCAGTTCCCACGGGAGCAATCAGCCCCAGCATTTT. The J gene is TRBJ1-5, the V gene TRBV28, with D unclear. V lost 4 bases, J lost 1 base, and 8 bases lay in between. Germline V gene sequence: CDR1 MDHEN, CDR2 SYDVKM. The CDR3 runs 14 residues. Supplemented by reference TRBV28 and TRBJ1-5, the full variable domain reads DVKVTQSSRYLVKRTGEKVFLECVQDMDHENMFWYRQDPGLGLRLIYFSYDVKMKEKGDIPEGYSVSREKKERFSLILESASTNQTSMYLCASSSHGSNQPQHFGDGTRLSIL.

The chain is built from TRBV27 and TRBJ1-1; D remains unclear. V lost 5 bases to trimming and J lost 7 bases, with 8 bases between them. The CDR3 sequence is 11 residues long. Germline-derived CDR1 and CDR2 are MNHEY and SMNVEV (reference sequence). The chain's CDR3 is CASSIGSEAFF. CDR3 bases: TGTGCCAGCAGTATAGGTAGTGAAGCTTTCTTT.

This sequence joins TRBV6-2 or TRBV6-3 and TRBJ2-3; D is perhaps TRBD2 (6 bases). The CDR3 sequence is 13 residues long. Trimming pared 2 bases from V and 3 bases from J, leaving 6 bases between. CDR1 is MNHEY, CDR2 SVGEGT, per germline. The CDR3, as DNA: TGTGCCAGCAGTTACCGGGGGACAGATACGCAGTATTTT. The encoded protein is CASSYRGTDTQYF.

CDR3 protein: CASSLGHLDYSNQPQHF. The CDR3 bases are TGTGCCAGCAGTTTAGGGCACTTGGACTATAGCAATCAGCCCCAGCATTTT. The V and J genes are TRBV28 and TRBJ1-5; D is ambiguous. Trimming took off 2 bases at V and 0 bases at J, with 14 bases between the two ends. Germline CDR1 is MDHEN and CDR2 is SYDVKM. The CDR3 spans 17 residues.

This clonotype was detected many times. This chain uses TRBV29-1 with TRBJ2-5; TRBD1 aligns across 9 bases. This CDR3 has 12 residues. Per the germline V gene, CDR1 is SQVTM and CDR2 is ANQGSEA. V shed 6 bases and J 4 bases; nucleotides not matched to a gene: 3. For the CDR3, the DNA is TGCAGCGTAACAGGGGGCCCAGAGACCCAGTACTTC. It encodes CSVTGGPETQYF. Together with reference TRBV29-1 and TRBJ2-5, the CDR3 gives the full variable domain: SAVISQKPSRDICQRGTSLTIQCQVDSQVTMMFWYRQQPGQSLTLIATANQGSEATYESGFVIDKFPISRPNLTFSTLTVSNMSPEDSSIYLCSVTGGPETQYFGPGTRLLVL.

This clonotype has ten or more counts. This chain joins TRBV6-2 or TRBV6-3 and TRBJ2-3; no clear D gene. V dropped 0 bases and J dropped 3 bases, with 7 bases sitting between them. Germline CDR1 MNHEY, CDR2 SVGEGT. The CDR3 covers 14 residues. CDR3 amino acids: CASSYSTETDTQYF. In DNA, the CDR3 is TGTGCCAGCAGTTACTCAACTGAGACAGATACGCAGTATTTT.

This clonotype was detected a few times. The chain carries TRBV30 and TRBJ2-2, with D unresolved. The CDR3 spans 13 residues. Trimming took off 4 bases at V and 5 bases at J, with 11 bases between the two ends. Germline CDR1 is GTSNPN and CDR2 is SVGIG (reference sequence). The CDR3 nucleotides read TGTGCCTGGACAGCACTACTAACCGGGGAGCTGTTTTTT. Amino acids: CAWTALLTGELFF.

The table lists this clonotype with many counts. The genes are TRBV5-6 and TRBJ2-1; D possibly corresponds to TRBD2 (5 bases). In germline, CDR1 is SGHDT, CDR2 YYEEEE. This CDR3 comprises 15 residues. V dropped 3 bases and J dropped 0 bases, with 10 bases sitting between them. The CDR3 DNA reads as TGTGCCAGCAGCTATAGCGTAAGCTCCTACAATGAGCAGTTCTTC. This codes for CASSYSVSSYNEQFF.

This clonotype was found a few times. This sequence joins TRBV7-6 and TRBJ2-1, with D perhaps matching TRBD2 (6 bases). V was clipped by 5 bases and J by 2 bases, with 25 bases between them. Germline V gene sequence: CDR1 SGHVS, CDR2 FNYEAQ. The CDR3 runs to 19 residues. Written as DNA, the CDR3 is TGTGCCAGCAGCCCCAGACCCGGGACTGACACCCTCCCCTACAATGAGCAGTTCTTC. Encoded protein: CASSPRPGTDTLPYNEQFF.

In its sample, this clonotype was seen a few times. CDR3 coding DNA: TGTGCCAGCAGCTCACGGGGAAACTACGAGCAGTACTTC. Translated: CASSSRGNYEQYF. The rearrangement joins TRBV7-8 to TRBJ2-7; D may be TRBD2 (5 bases). Germline assignment: CDR1 SGHVS and CDR2 FQNEAQ. V dropped 4 bases and J dropped 3 bases, with 10 bases sitting between them. The CDR3 covers 13 residues.

This clonotype was observed a handful of times. The rearrangement joins TRBV14 to TRBJ1-1; D remains ambiguous. The CDR3 sequence is 13 residues long. The germline gives CDR1 SGHDN, CDR2 FVKESK. V was pared by 2 bases and J by 7 bases, with 11 bases between. The CDR3: CASSQLIVSEAFF. In DNA, the CDR3 is TGTGCCAGCAGCCAATTGATTGTGAGTGAAGCTTTCTTT.

V and J are TRBV5-8 and TRBJ1-1; D gene unclear. V lost 1 base and J lost 9, with 19 bases in between. The length of the CDR3 is 15 residues. CDR1 and CDR2 (germline): SGHTS, YDEGEE. The CDR3, as DNA: TGTGCCAGCAGCTTGCGGGCGGGCGGAACTTTGAAAGCTTTCTTT. Its translation is CASSLRAGGTLKAFF. The full variable domain, rest sourced from reference TRBV5-8 and TRBJ1-1, is EAGVTQSPTHLIKTRGQQATLRCSPISGHTSVYWYQQALGLGLQFLLWYDEGEERNRGNFPPRFSGRQFPNYSSELNVNALELEDSALYLCASSLRAGGTLKAFFGQGTRLTVV.

At least ten counts were recorded for this clonotype. The rearrangement links TRBV5-4 to TRBJ2-5; D is ambiguous. The CDR3 totals 13 residues. Germline CDR1 is SGHNT and CDR2 is YYREEE (reference sequence). V dropped 4 bases and J dropped 3 bases, with 10 bases sitting between them. The CDR3 here is CASSAIFEETQYF. CDR3 in DNA: TGTGCCAGCAGCGCGATCTTTGAAGAGACCCAGTACTTC.

Written as DNA, the CDR3 is TGTGCCAGCAGCCAAGATAGGCTAGCGGGAGTGAGAGATACGCAGTATTTT. Its translation is CASSQDRLAGVRDTQYF. The chain links TRBV4-2 to TRBJ2-3, with 10 bases fitting TRBD2. The germline gives CDR1 LGHNA, CDR2 YNFKEQ. The CDR3 loop spans 17 amino acids. With V trimmed by 0 bases and J by 5 bases, 8 bases remained unmatched.

Only a few counts were recorded for this clonotype. The V and J genes are TRBV18 and TRBJ2-3; possibly TRBD1 or TRBD2 for D (5 bases each). The CDR3 loop spans 14 amino acids. Trimming took 7 bases from V and 2 from J, leaving 13 bases between them. Germline assignment: CDR1 KGHSH and CDR2 LQKENI. CDR3 region: CASYGARSTDTQYF. In nucleotides, the CDR3 is TGTGCCAGCTACGGGGCGAGATCCACAGATACGCAGTATTTT.

This clonotype appeared a few times. This chain joins TRBV18 and TRBJ2-5, with 12 bases matching TRBD1. J lost 4 bases, V lost 3 bases, and 3 bases had no gene match. The germline V gene encodes CDR1 KGHSH and CDR2 LQKENI. This CDR3 comprises 15 residues. Here the CDR3 reads CASSPGTGGRETQYF. DNA for the CDR3: TGTGCCAGCTCACCCGGGACAGGGGGCCGAGAGACCCAGTACTTC.

This clonotype was observed at least ten times. The V and J genes are TRBV30 and TRBJ1-6, with D possibly TRBD1 on 6 matching bases. Trimming cost V 3 bases and J 10 bases, with 16 bases left between them. Germline V gene sequence: CDR1 GTSNPN, CDR2 SVGIG (reference sequence). CDR3 length: 14 amino acids. The CDR3 spells CAWSSGTLGSPLHF. The CDR3 region has the DNA TGTGCCTGGAGCTCCGGGACACTAGGGTCACCCCTCCACTTT.

The rearrangement uses TRBV7-3 and TRBJ2-1; 9 bases are shared with TRBD2. Germline trimming cut 2 bases from V and 4 bases from J; bases unmatched to any gene: 6. The CDR3 loop spans 16 amino acids. Germline V CDR1 and CDR2: SGHTA, FQGTGA. The DNA of the CDR3 is TGTGCCAGCAGCTTAGGTAGCGGGGGCCGGTACAATGAGCAGTTCTTC. Its protein is CASSLGSGGRYNEQFF.

The genes are TRBV6-6 and TRBJ2-1; tentative D call: TRBD1 (5 bases). V lost 8 bases and J lost 6, with 11 bases in between. This CDR3 region has 12 residues. CDR1 MNHNY and CDR2 SVGAGI come from the germline V gene (reference sequence). CDR3 bases: TGTGCCAGCGAGAGACAGACCAATGAGCAGTTCTTC. Amino acid sequence: CASERQTNEQFF.

The J gene is TRBJ1-1, the V gene TRBV6-2 or TRBV6-3, with D uncertain. The CDR3 runs to 14 residues. V lost 0 bases and J lost 4, with 9 bases in between. Germline V gene data show CDR1 as MNHEY and CDR2 as SVGEGT. This chain's CDR3 is CASSYSLSSTEAFF. The CDR3 DNA reads TGTGCCAGCAGTTACTCCTTGAGTTCCACTGAAGCTTTCTTT.

This clonotype came up many times. The gene calls are TRBV6-5 and TRBJ1-1, with 10 bases identical to TRBD1. Germline CDR1 MNHEY, CDR2 SVGAGI. The V and J ends lost 4 bases and 4 bases, in that order; junction bases with no gene match: 0. The CDR3 runs 13 residues. The CDR3 loop is CASSWTGGTEAFF. As DNA, the CDR3 is TGTGCCAGCAGTTGGACAGGGGGCACTGAAGCTTTCTTT.

This clonotype was detected only a few times. V is TRBV10-2 and J is TRBJ2-6; no clear D gene. The CDR3 extends over 17 amino acids. Germline CDR1 is WSHSY and CDR2 is SAAADI. V lost 2 bases and J 1 base, leaving 12 bases between the germline ends. The CDR3 is CASSEGTASSGANVLTF. CDR3 bases: TGCGCCAGCAGTGAGGGAACAGCTAGTTCTGGGGCCAACGTCCTGACTTTC.

This clonotype was detected only a few times. The V call is TRBV6-5, the J call TRBJ2-7, with D perhaps being TRBD1 or TRBD2 (5 bases each). Per the germline V gene, CDR1 is MNHEY and CDR2 is SVGAGI. This CDR3 contains 14 residues. The germline V and J ends were trimmed by 6 bases and 3 bases, with 15 bases remaining between them. The CDR3 coding sequence is TGTGCCAGCAGCCGGGACCTCCGGCACTACGAGCAGTACTTC. It codes for CASSRDLRHYEQYF.

The chain joins TRBV5-1 to TRBJ1-1, with D possibly TRBD1 on 6 matching bases. Trimming left V 9 bases short and J 3 bases short, with 18 bases between. Germline V lookup: CDR1 SGHRS, CDR2 YFSETQ. The CDR3 sequence is 14 residues long. The CDR3 DNA is TGCGCCACCTCGGGGGGCAGGCGCGACACTGAAGCTTTCTTT. It is translated as CATSGGRRDTEAFF.

This clonotype was seen only a few times. The V and J genes are TRBV5-1 and TRBJ2-3; 8 bases are shared with TRBD2. Looked up from germline, CDR1 is SGHRS and CDR2 is YFSETQ. The CDR3 is made up of 16 amino acids. Unmatched junction bases numbered 10, after V lost 5 bases and J lost 2 bases. The chain's CDR3 is CASRTTGGLFTDTQYF. Here the CDR3 DNA reads TGCGCCAGCAGGACGACGGGAGGGCTGTTCACAGATACGCAGTATTTT.

The rearrangement uses TRBV27 and TRBJ1-1; 7 positions match TRBD1. Per germline, CDR1 MNHEY and CDR2 SMNVEV (reference sequence). CDR3 length: 15 residues. With 5 bases clipped from V and 0 bases from J, the junction kept 6 bases outside the gene matches. The CDR3 nucleotides are TGTGCCAGCAGTACTGACAGGGAGGTGAACACTGAAGCTTTCTTT. Translating gives CASSTDREVNTEAFF.